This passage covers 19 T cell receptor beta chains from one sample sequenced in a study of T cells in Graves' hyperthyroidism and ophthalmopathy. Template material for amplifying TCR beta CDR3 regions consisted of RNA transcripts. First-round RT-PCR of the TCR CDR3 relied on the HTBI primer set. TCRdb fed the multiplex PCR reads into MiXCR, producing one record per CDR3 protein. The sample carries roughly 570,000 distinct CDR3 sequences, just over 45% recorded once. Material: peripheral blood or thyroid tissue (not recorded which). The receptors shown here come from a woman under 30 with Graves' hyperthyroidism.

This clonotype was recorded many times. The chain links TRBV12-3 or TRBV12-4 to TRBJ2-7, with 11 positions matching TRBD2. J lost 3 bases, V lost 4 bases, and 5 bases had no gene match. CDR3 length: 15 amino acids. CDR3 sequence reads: CASSYGTSGYYEQYF. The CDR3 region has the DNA TGTGCCAGCAGTTACGGGACTAGCGGCTACTACGAGCAGTACTTC.

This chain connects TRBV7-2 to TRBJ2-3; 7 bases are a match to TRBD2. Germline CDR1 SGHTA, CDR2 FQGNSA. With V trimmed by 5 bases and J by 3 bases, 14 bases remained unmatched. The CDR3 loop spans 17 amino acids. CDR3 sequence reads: CASSPRLGGSRTDTQYF. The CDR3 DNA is TGTGCCAGCAGCCCGCGTCTTGGCGGGAGTAGGACAGATACGCAGTATTTT.

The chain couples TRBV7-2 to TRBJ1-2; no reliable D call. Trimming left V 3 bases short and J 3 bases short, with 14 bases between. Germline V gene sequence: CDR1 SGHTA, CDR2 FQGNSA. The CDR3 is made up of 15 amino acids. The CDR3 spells CASSFSIQGHYGYTF. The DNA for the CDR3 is TGTGCCAGCAGCTTTAGCATTCAAGGACACTATGGCTACACCTTC.

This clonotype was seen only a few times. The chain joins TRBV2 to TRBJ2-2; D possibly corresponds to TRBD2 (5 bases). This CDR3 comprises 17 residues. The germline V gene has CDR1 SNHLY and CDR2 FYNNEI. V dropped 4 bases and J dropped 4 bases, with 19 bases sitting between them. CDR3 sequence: CASSAREDGILTGELFF. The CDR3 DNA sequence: TGTGCCAGCAGTGCCCGAGAGGACGGGATACTCACCGGGGAGCTGTTTTTT. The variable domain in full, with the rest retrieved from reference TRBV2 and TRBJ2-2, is EPEVTQTPSHQVTQMGQEVILRCVPISNHLYFYWYRQILGQKVEFLVSFYNNEISEKSEIFDDQFSVERPDGSNFTLKIRSTKLEDSAMYFCASSAREDGILTGELFFGEGSRLTVL.

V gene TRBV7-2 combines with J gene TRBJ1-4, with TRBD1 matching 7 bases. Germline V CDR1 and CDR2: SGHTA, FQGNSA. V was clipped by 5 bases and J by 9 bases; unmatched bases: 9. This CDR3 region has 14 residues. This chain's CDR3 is CASSMTGIGKKLFF. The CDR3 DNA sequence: TGTGCCAGCAGCATGACAGGGATAGGAAAAAAACTGTTTTTT. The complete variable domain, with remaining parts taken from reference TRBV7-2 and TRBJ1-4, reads GAGVSQSPSNKVTEKGKDVELRCDPISGHTALYWYRQSLGQGLEFLIYFQGNSAPDKSGLPSDRFSAERTGGSVSTLTIQRTQQEDSAVYLCASSMTGIGKKLFFGSGTQLSVL.

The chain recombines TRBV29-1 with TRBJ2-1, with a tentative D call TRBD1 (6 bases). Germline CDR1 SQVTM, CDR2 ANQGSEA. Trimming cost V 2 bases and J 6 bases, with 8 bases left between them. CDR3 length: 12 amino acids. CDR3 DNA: TGCAGCGTTGAAATGGACAGCAATGAGCAGTTCTTC. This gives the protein CSVEMDSNEQFF.

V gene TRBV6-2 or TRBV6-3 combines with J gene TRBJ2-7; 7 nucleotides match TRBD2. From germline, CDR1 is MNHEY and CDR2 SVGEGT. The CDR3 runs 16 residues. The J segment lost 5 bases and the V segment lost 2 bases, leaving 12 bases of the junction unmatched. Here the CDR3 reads CASSYLAVSRRDEQYF. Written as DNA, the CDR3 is TGTGCCAGCAGTTACCTAGCGGTGAGCCGGAGGGACGAGCAGTACTTC.

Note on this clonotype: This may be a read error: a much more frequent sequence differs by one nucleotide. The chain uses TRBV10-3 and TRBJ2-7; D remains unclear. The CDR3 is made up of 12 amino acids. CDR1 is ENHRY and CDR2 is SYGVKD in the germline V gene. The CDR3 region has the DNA TGTGCCAGCACCAGTTCTCCAGACGAGCGGTACTTC. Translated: CASTSSPDERYF.

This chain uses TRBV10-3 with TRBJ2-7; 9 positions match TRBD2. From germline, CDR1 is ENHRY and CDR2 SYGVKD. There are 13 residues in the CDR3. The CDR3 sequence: CARWGLASYEQYF. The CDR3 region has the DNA TGTGCTAGATGGGGACTAGCCTCCTACGAGCAGTACTTC.

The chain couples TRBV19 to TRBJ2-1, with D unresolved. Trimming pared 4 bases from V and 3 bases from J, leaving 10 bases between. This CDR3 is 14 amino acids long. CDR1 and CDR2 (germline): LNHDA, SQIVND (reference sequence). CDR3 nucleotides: TGTGCCAGTAGTAATCTGGACGGCTACAATGAGCAGTTCTTC. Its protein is CASSNLDGYNEQFF.

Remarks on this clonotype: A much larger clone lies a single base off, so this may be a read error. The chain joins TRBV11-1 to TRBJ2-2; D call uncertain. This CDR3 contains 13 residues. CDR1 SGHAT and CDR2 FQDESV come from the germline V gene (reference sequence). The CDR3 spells CAGSHLLDGELFF. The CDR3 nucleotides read TGTGCCGGCAGCCACCTACTGGACGGGGAGCTGTTTTTT.

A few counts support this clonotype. The CDR3: CASSPRTSYNEQFF. For the CDR3, the DNA is TGTGCCAGCTCACCGAGGACTTCTTACAATGAGCAGTTCTTC. The chain carries TRBV7-2 and TRBJ2-1; possibly TRBD2 for D (5 bases). The CDR3 extends over 14 amino acids. Trimming pared 8 bases from V and 4 bases from J, leaving 15 bases between. Germline values: CDR1 SGHTA, CDR2 FQGNSA. Complete variable domain (other parts from reference TRBV7-2 and TRBJ2-1): GAGVSQSPSNKVTEKGKDVELRCDPISGHTALYWYRQSLGQGLEFLIYFQGNSAPDKSGLPSDRFSAERTGGSVSTLTIQRTQQEDSAVYLCASSPRTSYNEQFFGPGTRLTVL.

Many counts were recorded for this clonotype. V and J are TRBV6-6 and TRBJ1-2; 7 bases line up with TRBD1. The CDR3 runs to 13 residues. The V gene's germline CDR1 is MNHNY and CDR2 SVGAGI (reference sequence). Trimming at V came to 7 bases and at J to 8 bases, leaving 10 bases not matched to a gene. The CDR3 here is CASIEPGTEGYTF. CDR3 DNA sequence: TGTGCCAGCATAGAGCCTGGGACAGAAGGCTACACCTTC.

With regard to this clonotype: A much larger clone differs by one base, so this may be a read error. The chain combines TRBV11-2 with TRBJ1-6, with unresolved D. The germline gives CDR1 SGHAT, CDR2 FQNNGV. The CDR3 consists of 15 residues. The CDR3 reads CARSLQSSYNSPLHF. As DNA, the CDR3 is TGTGCCCGCAGCTTACAGAGCTCCTATAATTCACCCCTCCACTTT.

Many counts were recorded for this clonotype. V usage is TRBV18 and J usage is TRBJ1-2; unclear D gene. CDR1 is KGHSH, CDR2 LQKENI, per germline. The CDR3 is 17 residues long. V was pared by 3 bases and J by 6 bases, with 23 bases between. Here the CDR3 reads CASSPSPVRLVHNGYTF. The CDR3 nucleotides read TGTGCCAGCTCACCTTCCCCCGTCAGGCTTGTCCACAATGGCTACACCTTC.

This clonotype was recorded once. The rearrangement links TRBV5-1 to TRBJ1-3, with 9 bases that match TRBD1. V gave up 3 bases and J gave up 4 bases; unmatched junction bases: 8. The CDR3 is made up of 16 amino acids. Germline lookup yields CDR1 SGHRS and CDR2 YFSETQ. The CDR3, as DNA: TGCGCCAGCAGCTCAGAAGGACAGGGGAACGGAAACACCATATATTTT. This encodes CASSSEGQGNGNTIYF. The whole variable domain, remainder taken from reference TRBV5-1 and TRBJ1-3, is KAGVTQTPRYLIKTRGQQVTLSCSPISGHRSVSWYQQTPGQGLQFLFEYFSETQRNKGNFPGRFSGRQFSNSRSEMNVSTLELGDSALYLCASSSEGQGNGNTIYFGEGSWLTVV.

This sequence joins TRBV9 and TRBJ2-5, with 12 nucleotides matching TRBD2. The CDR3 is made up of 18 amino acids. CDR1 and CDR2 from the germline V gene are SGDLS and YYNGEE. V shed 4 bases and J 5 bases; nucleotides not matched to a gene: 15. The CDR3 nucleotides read TGTGCCAGCAGCCCGACTAGCGGGAGTCAACTTACCTACGAGACCCAGTACTTC. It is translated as CASSPTSGSQLTYETQYF.

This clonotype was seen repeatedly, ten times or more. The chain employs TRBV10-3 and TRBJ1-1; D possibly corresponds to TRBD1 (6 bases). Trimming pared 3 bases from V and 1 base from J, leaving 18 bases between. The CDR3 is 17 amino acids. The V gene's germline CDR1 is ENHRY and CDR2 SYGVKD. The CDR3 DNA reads TGTGCCATCAGTGACCCTGTCCCGGGACAAGGGAACACTGAAGCTTTCTTT. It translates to CAISDPVPGQGNTEAFF.

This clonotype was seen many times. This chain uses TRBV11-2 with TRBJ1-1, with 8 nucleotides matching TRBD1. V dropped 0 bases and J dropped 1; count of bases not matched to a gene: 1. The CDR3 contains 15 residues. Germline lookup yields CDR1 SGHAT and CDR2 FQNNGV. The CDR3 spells CASSLEDRENTEAFF. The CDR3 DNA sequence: TGTGCCAGCAGCTTAGAGGACAGGGAGAACACTGAAGCTTTCTTT.